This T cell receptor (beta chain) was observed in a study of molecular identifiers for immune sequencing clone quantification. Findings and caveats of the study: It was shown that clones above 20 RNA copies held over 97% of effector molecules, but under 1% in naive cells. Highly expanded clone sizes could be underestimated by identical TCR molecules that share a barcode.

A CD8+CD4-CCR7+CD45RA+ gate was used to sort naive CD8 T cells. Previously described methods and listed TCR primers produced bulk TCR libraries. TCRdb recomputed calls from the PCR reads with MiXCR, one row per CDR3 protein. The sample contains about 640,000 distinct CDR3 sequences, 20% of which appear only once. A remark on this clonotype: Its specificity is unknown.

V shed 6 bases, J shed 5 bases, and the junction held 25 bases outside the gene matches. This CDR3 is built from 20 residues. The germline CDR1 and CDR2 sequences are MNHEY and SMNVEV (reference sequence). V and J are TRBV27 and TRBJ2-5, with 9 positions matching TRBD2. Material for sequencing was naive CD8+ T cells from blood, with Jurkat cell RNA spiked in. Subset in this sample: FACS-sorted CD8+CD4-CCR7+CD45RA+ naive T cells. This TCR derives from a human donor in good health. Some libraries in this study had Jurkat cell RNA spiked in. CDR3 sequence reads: CASSTLSGGGAGTVVETQYF. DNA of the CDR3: TGTGCCAGCAGCACCCTAAGCGGCGGGGGGGCTGGAACGGTTGTGGAGACCCAGTACTTC.